The 19 T cell receptor beta chains below were found in one sample sequenced in a study of T cell changes during pregnancy in multiple sclerosis. Generated by immunoSEQ multiplex PCR, the TCRdb table keeps only in-frame clones and is missing some. The data show about 93,000 clones, about 92% seen once. Material: peripheral blood, obtained after pregnancy. These TCRs come from a female donor with multiple sclerosis, enrolled in a pregnancy study.

To note about this clone: This sample includes further DNA sequences coding for the same CDR3. J is TRBJ1-5 and V is TRBV2; D unclear. The CDR3 has 14 residues. V lost 4 bases and J lost 0, with 7 bases in between. The germline V gene has CDR1 SNHLY and CDR2 FYNNEI. The CDR3 reads CASSVQASNQPQHF. CDR3 coding DNA: TGTGCCAGCAGTGTTCAGGCTAGCAATCAGCCCCAGCATTTT.

The V and J genes are TRBV27 and TRBJ2-2, with TRBD1 matching 7 bases. This CDR3 contains 16 residues. The V gene end was trimmed by 6 bases and the J gene end by 5 bases; junction bases not matched to a gene: 12. The germline V gene encodes CDR1 MNHEY and CDR2 SMNVEV (reference sequence). The CDR3 sequence is CASRQGTAGSTGELFF. CDR3 DNA sequence: TGTGCCAGCAGACAGGGGACAGCTGGAAGTACCGGGGAGCTGTTTTTT.

The chain is built from TRBV14 and TRBJ1-2; D not certain. The germline gives CDR1 SGHDN, CDR2 FVKESK. There are 14 residues in the CDR3. V lost 7 bases and J lost 0, with 12 bases in between. Here the CDR3 reads CASTRHPANYGYTF. The CDR3 DNA reads as TGTGCCAGCACGAGACACCCAGCTAACTATGGCTACACCTTC.

The rearrangement links TRBV7-3 to TRBJ2-2; TRBD2 might be the D (5 bases). Trimming left V 5 bases short and J 3 bases short, with 16 bases between. From germline, CDR1 is SGHTA and CDR2 FQGTGA. This CDR3 contains 16 residues. Here the CDR3 DNA reads TGTGCCAGCAGCCCCCGAGGGCCCGGGGACACCGGGGAGCTGTTTTTT. It translates to CASSPRGPGDTGELFF.

The gene calls are TRBV6-5 and TRBJ2-6; D gene ambiguous. CDR1 MNHEY and CDR2 SVGAGI come from the germline V gene. The CDR3 consists of 13 residues. V gave up 9 bases and J gave up 1 base, with 7 bases separating them. In nucleotides, the CDR3 is TGTGCCAGTACACCTTCTGGGGCCAACGTCCTGACTTTC. It is translated as CASTPSGANVLTF.

The J gene is TRBJ2-1, the V gene TRBV6-6, with 7 bases lining up with TRBD2. Per the germline V gene, CDR1 is MNHNY and CDR2 is SVGAGI (reference sequence). The CDR3 length is 15 residues. The V gene end was trimmed by 5 bases and the J gene end by 9 bases; junction bases not matched to a gene: 13. This CDR3 reads CASSPDVLAVVEQFF. As DNA, the CDR3 is TGTGCCAGCAGTCCCGACGTGCTAGCGGTCGTTGAGCAGTTCTTC.

The genes are TRBV6-1 and TRBJ1-5, with D unresolved. V lost 3 bases and J lost 0, with 15 bases in between. The CDR3 loop spans 17 amino acids. The V gene's germline CDR1 is MNHNS and CDR2 SASEGT. The CDR3 region has the DNA TGTGCCAGCAGTGACCGCCGCCAGTGGTATAGCAATCAGCCCCAGCATTTT. It yields the protein CASSDRRQWYSNQPQHF.

The rearrangement uses TRBV11-2 and TRBJ2-7; 7 bases match TRBD2. Germline trimming cut 0 bases from V and 7 bases from J; bases unmatched to any gene: 6. Germline values: CDR1 SGHAT, CDR2 FQNNGV. The CDR3 extends over 14 amino acids. The CDR3 spells CASSLDAGEREQYF. The DNA of the CDR3 is TGTGCCAGCAGCTTAGATGCGGGGGAGAGGGAGCAGTACTTC.

The chain couples TRBV19 to TRBJ1-1; tentative D call: TRBD1 (5 bases). Trimming cost V 5 bases and J 12 bases, with 22 bases left between them. Germline CDR1 reads LNHDA; CDR2 reads SQIVND (reference sequence). The CDR3 is 14 amino acids. CDR3 DNA sequence: TGTGCCAGTAGTGACCCGGACAACGGAAGGAAACCTTTCTTT. It encodes CASSDPDNGRKPFF.

Turning to this clone: A junction boundary mismatches the germline segment, possibly from a read error. The rearrangement uses TRBV6-1 and TRBJ2-1, with 10 bases aligning to TRBD2. Germline loops: CDR1 MNHNS, CDR2 SASEGT. CDR3 length: 17 residues. CDR3: CASGDPSGGGIHNEQFF. CDR3 sequence (DNA): TGTGCCAGCGGTGATCCTAGCGGGGGAGGGATCCACAATGAGCAGTTCTTC.

This chain joins TRBV30 and TRBJ2-1, with TRBD2 matching over 11 bases. Germline CDR1 reads GTSNPN; CDR2 reads SVGIG (reference sequence). There are 14 residues in the CDR3. The V gene end was trimmed by 7 bases and the J gene end by 1 base; junction bases not matched to a gene: 3. CDR3 protein: CASGLAVSYNEQFF. Here the CDR3 DNA reads TGTGCCTCGGGACTAGCGGTTTCCTACAATGAGCAGTTCTTC.

The V gene is TRBV5-1, the J gene TRBJ1-1, with D unclear. The CDR3 has 14 residues. CDR1 and CDR2 (germline): SGHRS, YFSETQ. The V end was cut by 4 bases, the J end by 2 bases, with 12 bases between. The CDR3 DNA reads TGCGCCAGCAGCCCTTCGAGAGGTAACACTGAAGCTTTCTTT. Amino acid sequence: CASSPSRGNTEAFF.

This chain uses TRBV18 with TRBJ2-7; 13 bases are shared with TRBD2. Germline loops: CDR1 KGHSH, CDR2 LQKENI. V was pared by 3 bases and J by 4 bases, with 3 bases of the junction left unmatched. There are 15 residues in the CDR3. The CDR3 loop reads CASSPSTSGGYEQYF. The CDR3 coding sequence is TGTGCCAGCTCACCCTCGACTAGCGGGGGGTACGAGCAGTACTTC.

This rearrangement joins TRBV30 to TRBJ1-1, with D uncertain. The germline CDR1 and CDR2 sequences are GTSNPN and SVGIG (reference sequence). With 2 bases removed from V and 8 bases from J, the gap between germline ends came to 6 bases. This CDR3 comprises 10 residues. The CDR3 DNA reads as TGTGCCTGGAGTAAAACAGAAGCTTTCTTT. Translating it yields CAWSKTEAFF.

The genes are TRBV18 and TRBJ2-7, with 7 bases matching TRBD1. The CDR3 is 16 residues long. Losses at the gene ends were 4 bases for V and 3 bases for J; bases not matched to a gene: 12. CDR1 is KGHSH and CDR2 is LQKENI in the germline V gene. CDR3: CASSHITGDSRYEQYF. The CDR3 DNA sequence: TGTGCCAGCTCACACATTACCGGGGACAGCCGCTACGAGCAGTACTTC.

The chain uses TRBV19 and TRBJ1-2, with D possibly TRBD1 on 5 matching bases. Trimming left V 5 bases short and J 5 bases short, with 15 bases between. Germline V CDR1 and CDR2: LNHDA, SQIVND (reference sequence). The CDR3 covers 14 residues. CDR3 protein: CASSGTGTDYGYTF. The CDR3 DNA follows: TGTGCCAGTAGTGGGACCGGGACTGATTATGGCTACACCTTC.

This chain links TRBV15 with TRBJ1-2; 7 bases are a match to TRBD1. The CDR3 loop spans 16 amino acids. V lost 0 bases to trimming and J lost 7 bases; unmatched junction nucleotides: 11. CDR1 and CDR2 (germline): LNHNV, YYDKDF (reference sequence). CDR3 loop: CATSRDRAGGSFGYTF. The CDR3 DNA is TGTGCCACCAGCAGAGATCGGGCAGGGGGGAGCTTTGGCTACACCTTC.

This chain uses TRBV4-2 with TRBJ1-5; 7 positions agree with TRBD1. Unmatched junction bases numbered 4, after V lost 2 bases and J lost 3 bases. CDR1 and CDR2 from the germline V gene are LGHNA and YNFKEQ. This CDR3 is 15 amino acids long. CDR3 residues: CASSQPGQANQPQHF. The CDR3 region has the DNA TGTGCCAGCAGCCAACCCGGACAGGCCAATCAGCCCCAGCATTTT.

The chain couples TRBV6-5 to TRBJ2-3, with D possibly being TRBD1 (5 bases). This CDR3 is built from 13 residues. V lost 8 bases and J 5 bases, leaving 14 bases between the germline ends. The V gene's germline CDR1 is MNHEY and CDR2 SVGAGI. In DNA form, the CDR3 reads TGTGCCAGCTTGGAACGAACAGGAGATACGCAGTATTTT. Encoded protein: CASLERTGDTQYF.